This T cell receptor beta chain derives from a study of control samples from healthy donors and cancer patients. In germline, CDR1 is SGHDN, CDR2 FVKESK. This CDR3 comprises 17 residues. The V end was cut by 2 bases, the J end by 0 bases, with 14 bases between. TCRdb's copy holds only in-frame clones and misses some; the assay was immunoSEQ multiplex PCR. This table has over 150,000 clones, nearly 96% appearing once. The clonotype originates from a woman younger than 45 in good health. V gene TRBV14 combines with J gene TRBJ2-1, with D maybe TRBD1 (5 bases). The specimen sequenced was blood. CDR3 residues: CASSQFRGSSSYNEQFF. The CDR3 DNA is TGTGCCAGCAGCCAATTTAGGGGCAGTAGCTCCTACAATGAGCAGTTCTTC.